This entry lists 5 T cell receptor beta chains sequenced from one sample in a study of blood T cell repertoires in COVID-19. This table comes from immunoSEQ multiplex PCR, and its TCRdb copy is limited to in-frame clones, with some not included. The sample has some 31,000 clones; roughly 80% are singletons. The sequenced material came from peripheral blood. These TCRs come from a man aged 65-85 years with COVID-19, enrolled during active disease.

The rearrangement joins TRBV18 to TRBJ1-3; possible D gene TRBD1, 5 bases. The CDR3 length is 14 residues. The germline gives CDR1 KGHSH, CDR2 LQKENI. V lost 3 bases and J 2 bases, leaving 8 bases between the germline ends. The CDR3, as DNA: TGTGCCAGCTCACCCCAGGGAACTGGAAACACCATATATTTT. This codes for CASSPQGTGNTIYF.

The J gene is TRBJ2-7, the V gene TRBV5-4, with D maybe TRBD1 (6 bases). The length of the CDR3 is 14 residues. V lost 3 bases and J lost 2, with 12 bases in between. CDR1 is SGHNT, CDR2 YYREEE, per germline (reference sequence). CDR3 nucleotide sequence: TGTGCCAGCAGCTCCAAGGACAGTCCCTACGAGCAGTACTTC. Amino acid sequence: CASSSKDSPYEQYF.

This rearrangement joins TRBV10-3 to TRBJ2-1; 8 bases map to TRBD2. This CDR3 has 15 residues. Germline loops: CDR1 ENHRY, CDR2 SYGVKD. Trimming at V came to 3 bases and at J to 7 bases, leaving 8 bases not matched to a gene. In DNA, the CDR3 is TGTGCCATCAGTGACGGCGGGAGGATAGGAAATGAGCAGTTCTTC. It translates to CAISDGGRIGNEQFF.

This clone was seen once. The V gene is TRBV3-1 (or the pseudogene TRBV3-2), the J gene TRBJ1-1; tentative D call: TRBD1 (6 bases). Deletions cut 5 bases from V and 0 bases from J, with 13 bases between. CDR1 and CDR2 from the germline V gene are LGHDT and YNNKEL (reference sequence). The CDR3 extends over 15 amino acids. CDR3: CASSRTVPMNTEAFF. The DNA of the CDR3 is TGTGCCAGCAGCAGGACAGTTCCGATGAACACTGAAGCTTTCTTT.

V usage is TRBV2 and J usage is TRBJ1-4; D gene unclear. The germline V and J ends were trimmed by 5 bases and 4 bases, with 8 bases remaining between them. Germline values: CDR1 SNHLY, CDR2 FYNNEI. The CDR3 is 13 residues long. CDR3 region: CASSLDSNEKLFF. The CDR3 nucleotides read TGTGCCAGCAGTCTCGATAGTAATGAAAAACTGTTTTTT.